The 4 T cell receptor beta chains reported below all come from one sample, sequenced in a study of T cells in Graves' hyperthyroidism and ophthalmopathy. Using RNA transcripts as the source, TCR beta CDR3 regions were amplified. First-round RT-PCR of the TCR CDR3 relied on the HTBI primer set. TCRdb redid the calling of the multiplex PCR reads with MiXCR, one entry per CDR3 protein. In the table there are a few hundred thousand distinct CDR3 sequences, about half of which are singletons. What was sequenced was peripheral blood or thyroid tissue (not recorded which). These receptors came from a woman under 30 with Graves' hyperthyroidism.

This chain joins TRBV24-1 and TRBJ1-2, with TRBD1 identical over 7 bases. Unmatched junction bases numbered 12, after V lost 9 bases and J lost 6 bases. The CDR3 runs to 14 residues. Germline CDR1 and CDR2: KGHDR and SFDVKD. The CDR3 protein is CATPPRTGINGYTF. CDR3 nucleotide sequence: TGTGCCACCCCTCCTAGGACAGGCATCAATGGCTACACCTTC.

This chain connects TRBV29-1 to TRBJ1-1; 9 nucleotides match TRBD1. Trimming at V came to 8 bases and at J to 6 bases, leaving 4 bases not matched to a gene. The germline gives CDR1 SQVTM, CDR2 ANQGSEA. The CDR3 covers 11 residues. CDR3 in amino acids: CSIGTGPEAFF. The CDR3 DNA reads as TGCAGCATCGGGACAGGGCCTGAAGCTTTCTTT.

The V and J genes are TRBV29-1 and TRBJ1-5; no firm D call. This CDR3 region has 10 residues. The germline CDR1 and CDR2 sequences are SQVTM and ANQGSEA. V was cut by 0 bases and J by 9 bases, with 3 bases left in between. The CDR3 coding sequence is TGCAGCGTTGAAGATCGGCCCCAGCATTTT. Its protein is CSVEDRPQHF.

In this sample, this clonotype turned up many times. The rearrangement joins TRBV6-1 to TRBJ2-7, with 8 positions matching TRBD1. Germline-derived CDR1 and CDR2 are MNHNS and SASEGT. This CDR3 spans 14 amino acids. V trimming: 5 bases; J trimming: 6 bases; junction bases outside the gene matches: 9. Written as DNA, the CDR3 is TGTGCCAGCAGTTCCGCAGGGGGCGCGACCGAGCAGTACTTC. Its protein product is CASSSAGGATEQYF.